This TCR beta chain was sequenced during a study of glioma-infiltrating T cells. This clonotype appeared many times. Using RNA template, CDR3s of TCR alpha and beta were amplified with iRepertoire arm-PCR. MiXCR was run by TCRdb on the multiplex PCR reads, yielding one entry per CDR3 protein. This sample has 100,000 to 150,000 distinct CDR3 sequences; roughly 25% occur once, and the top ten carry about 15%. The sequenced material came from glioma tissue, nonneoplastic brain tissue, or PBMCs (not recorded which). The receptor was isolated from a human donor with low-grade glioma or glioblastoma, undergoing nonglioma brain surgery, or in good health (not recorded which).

The CDR3 DNA reads as TGTGCCAGCAGTTTAGGGGGGACAGGGGCCGATGAGCAGTTCTTC. This gives the protein CASSLGGTGADEQFF. The chain couples TRBV28 to TRBJ2-1, with 10 bases matching TRBD1. Germline V gene data show CDR1 as MDHEN and CDR2 as SYDVKM. V dropped 2 bases and J dropped 8; count of bases not matched to a gene: 6. The CDR3 runs to 15 residues.